The rows below give T cell receptor beta chains drawn from one sample of a study of blood T cell repertoires in COVID-19. TCRdb keeps only in-frame clones here, not all; method: immunoSEQ multiplex PCR. Among roughly 250,000 clones, 80% to 90% were seen once, and the ten largest hold around 3.1%. Sequencing input: PBMCs or T cells enriched from blood (not recorded which). The receptors derive from a woman in her thirties or forties who had been exposed to COVID-19. Each CDR3 is given with its conserved first and last residue. Fields, in order: clone size, J gene, D gene, V gene, CDR3 DNA, CDR3 protein. D genes are given only for firm matches. Clone size is shown for a subset of rows, as once, few, many or a class of expanded clone.

NA,TRBJ1-5,NA,TRBV28,TGTGCCAGCAGCTCGGCAGGGGATCAGCCCCAGCATTTT,CASSSAGDQPQHF
NA,TRBJ1-2,NA,TRBV24-1,TGTGCCACCAGTGATTTGGCACAGGAGAACTATGGCTACACCTTC,CATSDLAQENYGYTF
NA,TRBJ1-3,NA,TRBV7-6,TGTGCCAGCAGCCCCGGGAACACCATATATTTT,CASSPGNTIYF
NA,TRBJ2-2,NA,TRBV7-9,TGTGCCAGCAGCTCTACAGAGAACACCGGGGAGCTGTTTTTT,CASSSTENTGELFF
NA,TRBJ2-1,NA,TRBV21-1,TGTGCCAGCAGCGACCTCCCCATGGCGGAATCCAATGAGCAGTTCTTC,CASSDLPMAESNEQFF
NA,TRBJ1-5,NA,TRBV2,TGTGCCAGCAGTGATATTCCAGGCGTAGCGAATCAGCCCCAGCATTTT,CASSDIPGVANQPQHF
few,TRBJ1-2,NA,TRBV5-1,TGCGCCAGCAGCCTAACTCAGGGGCGCTATGGCTACACCTTC,CASSLTQGRYGYTF
NA,TRBJ1-6,NA,TRBV28,TGTGCCAGCAGTTTACTTTCGGGACACCAGTCACCCCTCCACTTT,CASSLLSGHQSPLHF
once,TRBJ1-5,NA,TRBV19,TGTGCCAGTAGTATAGGTGGAGGTCAGCCCCAGCATTTT,CASSIGGGQPQHF
NA,TRBJ2-1,NA,TRBV9,TGTGCCAGCAGCCCCCTGGGGAGGCGCTCCTACAATGAGCAGTTCTTC,CASSPLGRRSYNEQFF
NA,TRBJ1-2,NA,TRBV12-3/TRBV12-4,TGTGCCAGCAGTTTAGGAGGGATCCATGGCTACACCTTC,CASSLGGIHGYTF
NA,TRBJ2-2,NA,TRBV12-3/TRBV12-4,TGTGCCAGCAAGAAGGACAGCACCGGGGAGCTGTTTTTT,CASKKDSTGELFF
few,TRBJ2-5,TRBD1,TRBV4-3,TGCGCCAGCAGCCAAGATCCGGGACAGGGAGAGACCCAGTACTTC,CASSQDPGQGETQYF
NA,TRBJ2-3,NA,TRBV7-2,TGTGCCAGCAGCCCCCGCGGACTATTGGGCACAGATACGCAGTATTTT,CASSPRGLLGTDTQYF
NA,TRBJ2-7,NA,TRBV3-1/TRBV3-2,TGTGCCAGCAGCCAATACCAACGGGACGAGCAGTACTTC,CASSQYQRDEQYF
NA,TRBJ1-5,TRBD1,TRBV4-3,TGCGCCAGCAGCCCGACAGGGGACGGGAATCAGCCCCAGCATTTT,CASSPTGDGNQPQHF
NA,TRBJ2-7,NA,TRBV7-8,TGTGCCAGCAGCTTCGAACTTCGGGCCTACGAGCAGTACTTC,CASSFELRAYEQYF
NA,TRBJ1-1,NA,TRBV30,TGTGCCTGGGGGGCCCACACTGAAGCTTTCTTT,CAWGAHTEAFF
NA,TRBJ2-2,TRBD2,TRBV7-3,TGTGCCAGCACCCGGTGGGCTAGCGGGCCGCTAATGAACACCGGGGAGCTGTTTTTT,CASTRWASGPLMNTGELFF
NA,TRBJ1-1,NA,TRBV18,TGTGCCAGCTCACCAAAGGGGTTGAACACTGAAGCTTTCTTT,CASSPKGLNTEAFF
NA,TRBJ2-5,TRBD2,TRBV4-3,TGCGCCAGCAGCCAAGACGGGGGGAAAGAGACCCAGTACTTC,CASSQDGGKETQYF
NA,TRBJ2-4,NA,TRBV6-1,TGTGCCAGCAGTGAAGCGTTGGGGAGAAACATTCAGTACTTC,CASSEALGRNIQYF
NA,TRBJ2-6,TRBD2,TRBV15,TGTGCCACCAGCAGAGTGGTCGGGGGGACTGGGGCCAACGTCCTGACTTTC,CATSRVVGGTGANVLTF
NA,TRBJ2-3,NA,TRBV30,TGTGCCTGGAGACAGTCGTCAGATACGCAGTATTTT,CAWRQSSDTQYF
NA,TRBJ2-2,TRBD1,TRBV5-1,TGCGCCAGCAGCTTGTTCAGGACAGGAACCACCGGGGAGCTGTTTTTT,CASSLFRTGTTGELFF
NA,TRBJ2-3,NA,TRBV10-3,TGTGCCATCACTGTAACGCCCGGGGTCACAGATACGCAGTATTTT,CAITVTPGVTDTQYF
NA,TRBJ1-6,TRBD1,TRBV11-3,TGTGCCAGCAGCTTGACAGGGGCCTATAATTCACCCCTCCACTTT,CASSLTGAYNSPLHF
once,TRBJ1-4,TRBD1,TRBV7-9,TGTGCCAGCATCGGGACAGGGGTTTATGAAAAACTGTTTTTT,CASIGTGVYEKLFF
NA,TRBJ1-5,TRBD1,TRBV2,TGTGCCAGCAGCACGAGGGGGCTCCTTAGCAATCAGCCCCAGCATTTT,CASSTRGLLSNQPQHF
NA,TRBJ1-1,TRBD1,TRBV29-1,TGCAGCGTTGCCCAGGGGGCGCGGACTGAAGCTTTCTTT,CSVAQGARTEAFF
NA,TRBJ2-2,NA,TRBV5-1,TGCGCCAGCAGCTCCGGGACACCGAACACCGGGGAGCTGTTTTTT,CASSSGTPNTGELFF
few,TRBJ1-6,NA,TRBV11-2,TGTGCCAGCAGCAGCCGGACGAATCGGGGGGCCCTCCACTTT,CASSSRTNRGALHF
NA,TRBJ1-1,NA,TRBV3-1/TRBV3-2,TGTGCCAGCAGCCTCATGCACTTCGGGACAAACACTGAAGCTTTCTTT,CASSLMHFGTNTEAFF
NA,TRBJ2-1,NA,TRBV12-5,TGTGCTAGTGGTTTGGGAGGGTCTTATGGGGATGAGCAGTTCTTC,CASGLGGSYGDEQFF
NA,TRBJ1-2,TRBD1,TRBV29-1,TGCAGCGAGGGACAGGTCGAGAACACCTTC,CSEGQVENTF
NA,TRBJ1-5,TRBD1,TRBV2,TGTGCCAGCACCGCCACTCGGGACAGCCGCAATCAGCCCCAGCATTTT,CASTATRDSRNQPQHF
NA,TRBJ2-2,TRBD1,TRBV15,TGTGCCACCAGCAGGGACAGGTATAACGGGGAGCTGTTTTTT,CATSRDRYNGELFF
NA,TRBJ2-3,TRBD1,TRBV18,TGTGCCAGCTCACCACCGACAGGGCGCACAGATACGCAGTATTTT,CASSPPTGRTDTQYF
NA,TRBJ1-5,TRBD1,TRBV20-1,TGCAGTGCTAGAGATGGGGGGCAGGGGGCATTT,CSARDGGQGAF
NA,TRBJ2-5,NA,TRBV5-4,TGTGCCAGCAGCTTGGGCAGCCAAGAGACCCAGTACTTC,CASSLGSQETQYF
few,TRBJ2-1,TRBD2,TRBV28,TGTGCCAGCAGCTCCCCCTCTAGCGGGGGGGGTCATGAGCAGTTCTTC,CASSSPSSGGGHEQFF
NA,TRBJ1-2,TRBD1,TRBV28,TGTGCCAGCAGTTTATCTGTCGGACAGGGGGCCGGTGGCTACACCTTC,CASSLSVGQGAGGYTF
once,TRBJ1-4,TRBD1,TRBV7-9,TGTGCCAGCAGCCCTGGGACAGGGGGCTTTGTCCTGTTTTTT,CASSPGTGGFVLFF
once,TRBJ1-4,TRBD1,TRBV7-9,TGTGCCAGCAGCACAGACAGGGTCCAAGAAAAACTGTTTTTT,CASSTDRVQEKLFF
once,TRBJ1-2,NA,TRBV5-1,TGCGCCAGCAGCTTGGGTACAGCCAGCTATGGCTACACCTTC,CASSLGTASYGYTF
NA,TRBJ2-1,TRBD2,TRBV7-9,TGTGCCAGCAGCCTACAAGGACTAGCGAATGAGCAGTTCTTC,CASSLQGLANEQFF
few,TRBJ1-2,NA,TRBV18,TGTGCCAGCTCACCACCGGAACAGGGTTATGGCTACACCTTC,CASSPPEQGYGYTF
NA,TRBJ1-1,NA,TRBV6-5,TGTGCCAGCATTACGCAGGGCCACACTGAAGCTTTCTTT,CASITQGHTEAFF
NA,TRBJ2-1,TRBD2,TRBV10-3,TGTGCCATCAGTGGAGGACAGGCAAGGACTAGCGGGAGAGGTAATGAGCAGTTCTTC,CAISGGQARTSGRGNEQFF
NA,TRBJ1-4,NA,TRBV5-6,TGTGCCAGCAGCTTGGGTTTGATGGGAGCAACTAATGAAAAACTGTTTTTT,CASSLGLMGATNEKLFF
NA,TRBJ2-2,TRBD2,TRBV20-1,TGCAGTGCAAGTCTATGGACTAGTGGAAACACCGGGGAGCTGTTTTTT,CSASLWTSGNTGELFF
NA,TRBJ1-6,NA,TRBV10-2,TGCGCCAGCAGTGACAGGGGCAATTCACCCCTCCACTTT,CASSDRGNSPLHF
NA,TRBJ1-2,TRBD1,TRBV15,TGTGCCACCAGCGGTAGGGACAGCTACTATGGCTACACCTTC,CATSGRDSYYGYTF
NA,TRBJ2-3,NA,TRBV24-1,TGTGCCACCAGTCAGGGGTCGGCAGATACGCAGTATTTT,CATSQGSADTQYF
NA,TRBJ1-6,NA,TRBV27,TGTGCCAGCAGACTAAAACCGCCCGCCTATAATTCACCCCTCCACTTT,CASRLKPPAYNSPLHF